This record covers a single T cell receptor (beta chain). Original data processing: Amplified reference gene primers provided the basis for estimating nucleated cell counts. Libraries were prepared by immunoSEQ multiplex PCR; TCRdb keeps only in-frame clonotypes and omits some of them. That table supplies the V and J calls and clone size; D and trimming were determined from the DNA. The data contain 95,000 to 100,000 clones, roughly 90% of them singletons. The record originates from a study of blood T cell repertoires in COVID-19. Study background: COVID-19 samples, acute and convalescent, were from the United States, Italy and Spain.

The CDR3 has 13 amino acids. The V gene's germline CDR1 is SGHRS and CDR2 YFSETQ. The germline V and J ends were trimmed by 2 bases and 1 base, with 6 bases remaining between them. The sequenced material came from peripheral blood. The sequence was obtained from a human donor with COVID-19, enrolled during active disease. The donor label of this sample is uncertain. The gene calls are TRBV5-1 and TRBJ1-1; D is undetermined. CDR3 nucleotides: TGCGCCAGCAGCTTACAAGAGAACACTGAAGCTTTCTTT. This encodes CASSLQENTEAFF.